This paragraph reports one T cell receptor beta chain. Germline CDR1 is SNHLY and CDR2 is FYNNEI. The CDR3 has 17 amino acids. J was trimmed by 4 bases and V by 3 bases; bases with no gene match: 9. Assay: immunoSEQ multiplex PCR; the TCRdb copy retains only in-frame clones and omits some. This sample has more than 200,000 clones, with roughly 90% found just once. These data belong to a study of blood T cell repertoires in COVID-19. Material for sequencing was peripheral blood. This TCR was recovered from a woman in her thirties or forties who had recovered from COVID-19. V gene TRBV2 combines with J gene TRBJ2-7; TRBD2 aligns across 13 bases. CDR3 residues: CASSDSGLAGVLYEQYF. As DNA, the CDR3 is TGTGCCAGCAGTGACTCAGGACTAGCGGGAGTTCTATACGAGCAGTACTTC.